The 30 T cell receptor beta chains below come from one sample, sequenced in a study of CD8+ T cells in alopecia areata. RNA extraction and reverse transcription yielded cDNA as sequencing template. Clones were read by immunoSEQ multiplex PCR, and TCRdb kept only the in-frame ones, dropping some. The repertoire consists of 140,000 to 150,000 clones, with about 60% occurring once and the leading ten covering approximately 6.5%. The specimen comprised CD4+ T cells sorted from blood, sampled at week 0. Source of these receptors: a human donor with alopecia areata.

V and J are TRBV6-6 and TRBJ2-5; 16 bases match TRBD2. J gave up 4 bases and V 5 bases, and 4 bases lay outside the gene matches. This CDR3 spans 16 amino acids. Germline values: CDR1 MNHNY, CDR2 SVGAGI (reference sequence). The CDR3 loop is CASSTGLAGGPETQYF. As DNA, the CDR3 is TGTGCCAGCAGTACGGGACTAGCGGGGGGGCCAGAGACCCAGTACTTC.

V usage is TRBV7-9 and J usage is TRBJ2-5, with D maybe TRBD1 (6 bases). V was shortened by 5 bases and J by 5 bases, with 15 bases between the two germline ends. This CDR3 contains 14 residues. Germline CDR1 is SEHNR and CDR2 is FQNEAQ (reference sequence). DNA of the CDR3: TGTGCCAGCAGCCCACAGGGAACGGGGGAGACCCAGTACTTC. Protein product: CASSPQGTGETQYF.

The chain carries TRBV6-6 and TRBJ2-3; 7 nucleotides agree with TRBD2. Germline CDR1 and CDR2: MNHNY and SVGAGI (reference sequence). The CDR3 length is 12 residues. The V and J ends lost 10 bases and 4 bases, in that order; junction bases with no gene match: 5. The CDR3 spells CATGLVADTQYF. The CDR3 DNA is TGTGCCACTGGACTAGTCGCAGATACGCAGTATTTT.

The chain is built from TRBV5-6 and TRBJ1-2; 7 nucleotides agree with TRBD1. V lost 3 bases and J lost 2; bases outside the gene matches: 7. The CDR3 spans 15 residues. CDR1 is SGHDT, CDR2 YYEEEE, per germline. The CDR3: CASSSPLTGNYGYTF. The CDR3 DNA reads as TGTGCCAGCAGCTCCCCGCTGACAGGGAACTATGGCTACACCTTC.

The chain couples TRBV4-1 to TRBJ1-5; D not resolved. The germline V gene encodes CDR1 MGHRA and CDR2 YSYEKL. Trimming left V 0 bases short and J 2 bases short, with 8 bases between. This CDR3 is built from 15 residues. CDR3 sequence (DNA): TGCGCCAGCAGCCAAGATTACGGGGGCAATCAGCCCCAGCATTTT. Protein sequence: CASSQDYGGNQPQHF.

The chain couples TRBV9 to TRBJ1-2; D call uncertain. The CDR3 is made up of 12 amino acids. Deletions cut 4 bases from V and 7 bases from J, with 11 bases between. Per the germline V gene, CDR1 is SGDLS and CDR2 is YYNGEE. The CDR3 sequence: CASSRTVGGYTF. The CDR3 DNA reads as TGTGCCAGCAGCAGGACCGTGGGTGGCTACACCTTC. The whole variable domain, filled in from reference TRBV9 and TRBJ1-2, reads DSGVTQTPKHLITATGQRVTLRCSPRSGDLSVYWYQQSLDQGLQFLIQYYNGEERAKGNILERFSAQQFPDLHSELNLSSLELGDSALYFCASSRTVGGYTFGSGTRLTVV.

V is TRBV30 and J is TRBJ1-5; TRBD1 matches at 8 bases. Germline loops: CDR1 GTSNPN, CDR2 SVGIG (reference sequence). The CDR3 is 15 amino acids. V was pared by 0 bases and J by 5 bases, with 6 bases of the junction left unmatched. This CDR3 is CAWSVWDRPDQPQHF. The CDR3 nucleotides read TGTGCCTGGAGTGTATGGGACAGGCCCGATCAGCCCCAGCATTTT.

The rearrangement links TRBV2 to TRBJ2-3; D perhaps matches TRBD2 (5 bases). The CDR3 contains 12 residues. Germline CDR1 is SNHLY and CDR2 is FYNNEI. V lost 5 bases and J 5 bases, leaving 8 bases between the germline ends. The CDR3 bases are TGTGCCAGCAGTATTGGACTAGATACGCAGTATTTT. As protein: CASSIGLDTQYF.

CDR3 protein: CAISAVGGGATDTQYF. CDR3 DNA sequence: TGTGCCATCAGCGCCGTGGGCGGGGGGGCCACAGATACGCAGTATTTT. The chain employs TRBV10-3 and TRBJ2-3; the match to TRBD2 covers 9 bases. V lost 6 bases and J lost 2; bases outside the gene matches: 9. The CDR3 spans 16 residues. Germline values: CDR1 ENHRY, CDR2 SYGVKD.

The chain couples TRBV2 to TRBJ1-1, with D unresolved. The CDR3 is made up of 14 amino acids. Germline V gene lookup returns CDR1 SNHLY and CDR2 FYNNEI. Trimming took off 7 bases at V and 0 bases at J, with 12 bases between the two ends. The CDR3 here is CASNPMQMNTEAFF. CDR3 nucleotide sequence: TGTGCCAGCAACCCCATGCAGATGAACACTGAAGCTTTCTTT. Drawing the rest from reference TRBV2 and TRBJ1-1, the complete variable domain is EPEVTQTPSHQVTQMGQEVILRCVPISNHLYFYWYRQILGQKVEFLVSFYNNEISEKSEIFDDQFSVERPDGSNFTLKIRSTKLEDSAMYFCASNPMQMNTEAFFGQGTRLTVV.

In the case of this clone: Germline and junction disagree at one end, which may indicate a read error. The chain is built from TRBV7-2 and TRBJ2-5; the match to TRBD1 covers 8 bases. CDR1 is SGHTA and CDR2 is FQGNSA in the germline V gene. CDR3 length equals 14 residues. CDR3 sequence: CASSLDRGSETQYF. CDR3 coding DNA: TGTGCCAGCAGTTTAGACAGGGGTTCAGAGACCCAGTACTTC.

The V and J genes are TRBV4-2 and TRBJ2-1, with 9 bases lining up with TRBD2. With V trimmed by 1 base and J by 8 bases, 6 bases remained unmatched. CDR3 length equals 15 residues. Per germline, CDR1 LGHNA and CDR2 YNFKEQ. The CDR3 nucleotides read TGTGCCAGCAGCCAAGTGCGGGGGGGCCGGTATGAGCAGTTCTTC. It translates to CASSQVRGGRYEQFF.

This chain links TRBV27 with TRBJ2-5; the match to TRBD2 covers 16 bases. Germline loops: CDR1 MNHEY, CDR2 SMNVEV (reference sequence). The CDR3 spans 17 residues. V gave up 2 bases and J gave up 5 bases; unmatched junction bases: 5. CDR3 coding DNA: TGTGCCAGCAGTTTAAGGGGACTAGCGGGGGGGCAGGAGACCCAGTACTTC. This codes for CASSLRGLAGGQETQYF.

The V call is TRBV30, the J call TRBJ2-7; unclear D gene. Germline V gives CDR1 GTSNPN, CDR2 SVGIG (reference sequence). V shed 2 bases and J shed 0 bases, with 5 bases lying between them. This CDR3 is 12 amino acids long. CDR3 DNA: TGTGCCTGGAGTATGGCCTCCTACGAGCAGTACTTC. Protein product: CAWSMASYEQYF.

The CDR3 nucleotides are TGCGCCAGCAGCTGGACCGGGTCGGGGGTCTACAATGAGCAGTTCTTC. The encoded protein is CASSWTGSGVYNEQFF. This rearrangement joins TRBV5-1 to TRBJ2-1, with D maybe TRBD2 (6 bases). The V and J ends lost 3 bases and 3 bases respectively, with 16 bases between them. Germline-derived CDR1 and CDR2 are SGHRS and YFSETQ. This CDR3 comprises 16 residues.

The chain is built from TRBV5-4 and TRBJ2-5, with D perhaps assigned TRBD1 or TRBD2 (5 bases each). Germline-derived CDR1 and CDR2 are SGHNT and YYREEE (reference sequence). This CDR3 is 14 amino acids long. The V end lost 3 bases, the J end lost 5 bases, and 14 bases lay between the germline ends. The CDR3 region is CASSYPEGSETQYF. The CDR3 region has the DNA TGTGCCAGCAGCTACCCAGAGGGGTCTGAGACCCAGTACTTC.

The table lists this clone with many counts. The chain is built from TRBV4-1 and TRBJ1-4; no firm D call. The V end was cut by 6 bases, the J end by 10 bases, with 21 bases between. Germline assignment: CDR1 MGHRA and CDR2 YSYEKL. This CDR3 contains 15 residues. The CDR3 region has the DNA TGCGCCAGCAGTCAAAAAACCGAAGGCCTCCGAAAACTGTTTTTT. Its translation: CASSQKTEGLRKLFF.

The rearrangement links TRBV29-1 to TRBJ2-3, with 7 bases that match TRBD1. V lost 6 bases, J lost 4 bases, and 4 bases stayed unmatched. This CDR3 is 12 amino acids long. The germline CDR1 and CDR2 sequences are SQVTM and ANQGSEA. The CDR3 region has the DNA TGCAGCGTGGGGACAGTTGCAGATACGCAGTATTTT. Translation: CSVGTVADTQYF.

The CDR3 sequence is CASSPTGGRAEAFF. Here the CDR3 DNA reads TGTGCCAGCTCACCAACAGGGGGCCGGGCTGAAGCTTTCTTT. The chain links TRBV18 to TRBJ1-1; 9 nucleotides agree with TRBD1. J gave up 6 bases and V 2 bases, and 4 bases lay outside the gene matches. Germline lookup yields CDR1 KGHSH and CDR2 LQKENI. The CDR3 runs to 14 residues.

CDR3 loop: CASGDSGNTEAFF. The CDR3 DNA sequence: TGTGCCAGCGGGGACTCGGGGAACACTGAAGCTTTCTTT. The chain has TRBV6-5 and TRBJ1-1, with D tentatively TRBD1 (5 bases). Germline V CDR1 and CDR2: MNHEY, SVGAGI. This CDR3 spans 13 amino acids. Trimming took off 8 bases at V and 1 base at J, with 11 bases between the two ends.

The rearrangement links TRBV30 to TRBJ2-3; either TRBD1 or TRBD2 may supply D (5 bases each). Germline V gene sequence: CDR1 GTSNPN, CDR2 SVGIG (reference sequence). V lost 0 bases and J lost 0, with 13 bases in between. This CDR3 spans 16 amino acids. The CDR3 sequence is CAWSVFGTDSTDTQYF. CDR3 DNA: TGTGCCTGGAGTGTATTTGGGACGGATAGCACAGATACGCAGTATTTT.

The table lists this clone with a few counts. This sequence joins TRBV7-2 and TRBJ1-2; 9 nucleotides agree with TRBD1. Losses at the gene ends were 1 base for V and 6 bases for J; bases not matched to a gene: 9. The CDR3 length is 16 residues. The germline V gene has CDR1 SGHTA and CDR2 FQGNSA. Written as DNA, the CDR3 is TGTGCCAGCAGCTTAGTTTCTGGACAGGGGACGAATGGCTACACCTTC. Encoded protein: CASSLVSGQGTNGYTF.

This clone was observed a few times. This chain connects TRBV7-2 to TRBJ2-3; perhaps D is TRBD1 or TRBD2 (5 bases each). The germline V gene has CDR1 SGHTA and CDR2 FQGNSA. The CDR3 length is 15 residues. The V end was cut by 5 bases, the J end by 4 bases, with 16 bases between. CDR3 DNA sequence: TGTGCCAGCAGCCTTGGGGGAACTAATTCAGATACGCAGTATTTT. Protein: CASSLGGTNSDTQYF. Using reference TRBV7-2 and TRBJ2-3 for the parts outside the CDR3, the full variable domain is GAGVSQSPSNKVTEKGKDVELRCDPISGHTALYWYRQSLGQGLEFLIYFQGNSAPDKSGLPSDRFSAERTGGSVSTLTIQRTQQEDSAVYLCASSLGGTNSDTQYFGPGTRLTVL.

The V gene is TRBV29-1, the J gene TRBJ2-2; no firm D call. The V end lost 4 bases, the J end lost 0 bases, and 9 bases lay between the germline ends. The CDR3 consists of 14 residues. CDR1 is SQVTM, CDR2 ANQGSEA, per germline. DNA for the CDR3: TGCAGCGTTGTCCCCCGGCCGAACACCGGGGAGCTGTTTTTT. This encodes CSVVPRPNTGELFF.

This clone appeared once. V usage is TRBV29-1 and J usage is TRBJ1-1; no clear D gene. The CDR3 is made up of 8 amino acids. V gave up 3 bases and J gave up 13 bases, with 6 bases separating them. Germline V gene data show CDR1 as SQVTM and CDR2 as ANQGSEA. The CDR3 DNA sequence: TGCAGCGTTGACCGGGGTTTCTTT. Protein sequence: CSVDRGFF. Combining the CDR3 with reference TRBV29-1 and TRBJ1-1 gives the whole variable domain SAVISQKPSRDICQRGTSLTIQCQVDSQVTMMFWYRQQPGQSLTLIATANQGSEATYESGFVIDKFPISRPNLTFSTLTVSNMSPEDSSIYLCSVDRGFFGQGTRLTVV.

The CDR3 is CASSRDVTGELFF. The CDR3 nucleotides read TGTGCCAGCAGCCGGGATGTCACCGGGGAGCTGTTTTTT. The chain uses TRBV7-2 and TRBJ2-2, with D possibly matching TRBD2 (5 bases). CDR3 size: 13 residues. Germline V CDR1 and CDR2: SGHTA, FQGNSA. The V and J ends lost 5 bases and 4 bases respectively, with 8 bases between them.

This chain links TRBV30 with TRBJ1-3; D not resolved. V was clipped by 1 base and J by 0 bases, with 7 bases between them. The germline CDR1 and CDR2 sequences are GTSNPN and SVGIG (reference sequence). The CDR3 spans 14 residues. The CDR3 DNA sequence: TGTGCCTGGAGTGCTGTTAGCTCTGGAAACACCATATATTTT. Encoded protein: CAWSAVSSGNTIYF.

This clone was counted only a few times. The chain is built from TRBV23-1 and TRBJ2-7; 8 bases are a match to TRBD1. TRBV23-1 is treated as an ORF (open reading frame) with a function not yet certain. CDR3 length: 14 residues. V trimming: 5 bases; J trimming: 7 bases; junction bases outside the gene matches: 10. Here the CDR3 DNA reads TGCGCCAGCAGTGGAACAGGGGGTTTACGGGAGCAGTACTTC. Translation: CASSGTGGLREQYF.

V and J are TRBV7-3 and TRBJ1-1; no definite D call. The germline V and J ends were trimmed by 5 bases and 1 base, with 8 bases remaining between them. Germline CDR1 is SGHTA and CDR2 is FQGTGA. The CDR3 contains 13 residues. This CDR3 reads CASSRQGNTEAFF. CDR3 coding DNA: TGTGCCAGCAGCCGACAAGGGAACACTGAAGCTTTCTTT.

This chain connects TRBV29-1 to TRBJ2-4, with D hard to call. This CDR3 comprises 15 residues. Germline V gives CDR1 SQVTM, CDR2 ANQGSEA. V lost 2 bases to trimming and J lost 0 bases, with 11 bases between them. In DNA, the CDR3 is TGCAGCGTTGAACCGGCAGATCTAGCCAAAAACATTCAGTACTTC. Translation: CSVEPADLAKNIQYF. The full variable domain, in which reference TRBV29-1 and TRBJ2-4 provide the parts outside the CDR3, is SAVISQKPSRDICQRGTSLTIQCQVDSQVTMMFWYRQQPGQSLTLIATANQGSEATYESGFVIDKFPISRPNLTFSTLTVSNMSPEDSSIYLCSVEPADLAKNIQYFGAGTRLSVL.